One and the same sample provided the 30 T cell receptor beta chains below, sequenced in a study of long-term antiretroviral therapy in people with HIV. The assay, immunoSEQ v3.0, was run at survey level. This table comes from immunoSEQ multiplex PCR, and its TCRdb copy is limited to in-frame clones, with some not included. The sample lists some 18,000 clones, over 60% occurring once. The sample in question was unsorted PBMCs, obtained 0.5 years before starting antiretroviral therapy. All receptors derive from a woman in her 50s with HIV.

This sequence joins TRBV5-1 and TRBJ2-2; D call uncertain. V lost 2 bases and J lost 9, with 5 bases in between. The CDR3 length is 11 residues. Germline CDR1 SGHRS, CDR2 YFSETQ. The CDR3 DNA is TGCGCCAGCAGCTTTAGCAGGGAGCTGTTTTTT. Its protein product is CASSFSRELFF.

The CDR3 DNA sequence: TGTGCCAGCAGTGAGGTTGTTGGGGCAGGGACTCAGGAGCAGTTCTTC. Its translation: CASSEVVGAGTQEQFF. This chain connects TRBV6-4 to TRBJ2-1; weak D call: TRBD2 (6 bases). There are 16 residues in the CDR3. Germline V gene lookup returns CDR1 MRHNA and CDR2 SNTAGT. V was shortened by 3 bases and J by 10 bases, with 22 bases between the two germline ends.

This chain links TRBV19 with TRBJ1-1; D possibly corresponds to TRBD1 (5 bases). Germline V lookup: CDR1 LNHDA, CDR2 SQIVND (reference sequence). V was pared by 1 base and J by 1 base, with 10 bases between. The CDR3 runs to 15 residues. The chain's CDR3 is CASSIGFGANTEAFF. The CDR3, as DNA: TGTGCCAGTAGTATAGGGTTTGGGGCGAACACTGAAGCTTTCTTT.

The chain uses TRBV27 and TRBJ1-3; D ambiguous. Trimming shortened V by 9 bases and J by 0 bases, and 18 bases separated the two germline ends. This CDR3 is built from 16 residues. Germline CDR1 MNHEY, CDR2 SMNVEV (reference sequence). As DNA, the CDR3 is TGTGCCAGTGCAGACCTGAACTCCTACTCTGGAAACACCATATATTTT. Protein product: CASADLNSYSGNTIYF.

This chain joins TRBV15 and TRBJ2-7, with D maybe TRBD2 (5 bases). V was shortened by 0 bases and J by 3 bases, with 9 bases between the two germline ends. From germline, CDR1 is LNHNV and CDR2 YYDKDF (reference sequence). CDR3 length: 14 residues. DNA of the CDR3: TGTGCCACCAGCAGAGATGGGAGAGGCTACGAGCAGTACTTC. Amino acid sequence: CATSRDGRGYEQYF.

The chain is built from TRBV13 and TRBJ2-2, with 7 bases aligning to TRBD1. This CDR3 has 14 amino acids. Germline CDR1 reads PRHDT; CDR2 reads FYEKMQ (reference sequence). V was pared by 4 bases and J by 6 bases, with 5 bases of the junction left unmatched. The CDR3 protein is CASSYRGGAGELFF. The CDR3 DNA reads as TGTGCCAGCAGCTACAGGGGTGGGGCCGGGGAGCTGTTTTTT. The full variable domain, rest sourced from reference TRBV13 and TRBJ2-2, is AAGVIQSPRHLIKEKRETATLKCYPIPRHDTVYWYQQGPGQDPQFLISFYEKMQSDKGSIPDRFSAQQFSDYHSELNMSSLELGDSALYFCASSYRGGAGELFFGEGSRLTVL.

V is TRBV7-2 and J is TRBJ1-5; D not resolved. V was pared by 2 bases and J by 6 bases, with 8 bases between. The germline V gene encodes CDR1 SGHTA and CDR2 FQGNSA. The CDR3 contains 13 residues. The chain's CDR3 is CASSLSLTQPQHF. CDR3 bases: TGTGCCAGCAGCTTAAGTCTTACTCAGCCCCAGCATTTT. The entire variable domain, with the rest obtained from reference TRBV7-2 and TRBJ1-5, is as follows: GAGVSQSPSNKVTEKGKDVELRCDPISGHTALYWYRQSLGQGLEFLIYFQGNSAPDKSGLPSDRFSAERTGGSVSTLTIQRTQQEDSAVYLCASSLSLTQPQHFGDGTRLSIL.

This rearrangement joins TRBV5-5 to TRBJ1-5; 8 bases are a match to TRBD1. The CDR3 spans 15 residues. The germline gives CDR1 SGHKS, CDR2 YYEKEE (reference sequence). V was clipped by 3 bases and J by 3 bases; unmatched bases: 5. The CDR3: CASSWKGQVNQPQHF. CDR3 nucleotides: TGTGCCAGCAGCTGGAAGGGACAGGTCAATCAGCCCCAGCATTTT.

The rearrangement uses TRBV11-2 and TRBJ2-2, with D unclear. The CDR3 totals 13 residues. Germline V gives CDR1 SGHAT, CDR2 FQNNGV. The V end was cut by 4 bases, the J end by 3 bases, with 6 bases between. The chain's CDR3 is CASSSKYTGELFF. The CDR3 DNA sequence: TGTGCCAGCAGCTCCAAATACACCGGGGAGCTGTTTTTT. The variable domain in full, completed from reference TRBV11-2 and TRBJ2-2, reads EAGVAQSPRYKIIEKRQSVAFWCNPISGHATLYWYQQILGQGPKLLIQFQNNGVVDDSQLPKDRFSAERLKGVDSTLKIQPAKLEDSAVYLCASSSKYTGELFFGEGSRLTVL.

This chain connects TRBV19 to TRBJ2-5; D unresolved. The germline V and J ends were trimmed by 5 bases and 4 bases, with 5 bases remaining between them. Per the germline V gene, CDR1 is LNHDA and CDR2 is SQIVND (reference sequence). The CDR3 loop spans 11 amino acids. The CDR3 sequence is CASSGGETQYF. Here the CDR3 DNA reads TGTGCCAGTAGTGGCGGAGAGACCCAGTACTTC.

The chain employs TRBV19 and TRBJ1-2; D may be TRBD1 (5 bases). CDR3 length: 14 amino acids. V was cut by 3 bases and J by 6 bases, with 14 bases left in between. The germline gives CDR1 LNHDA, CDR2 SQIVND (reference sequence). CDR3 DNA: TGTGCCAGTAGTATTAACCAGGGATATGATGGCTACACCTTC. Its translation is CASSINQGYDGYTF.

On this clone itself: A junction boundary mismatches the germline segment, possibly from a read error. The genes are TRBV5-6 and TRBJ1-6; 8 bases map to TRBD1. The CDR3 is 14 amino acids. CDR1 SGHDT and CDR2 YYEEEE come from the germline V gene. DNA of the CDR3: TGTGCCAGCAGTTTGGGACAGGATAATTCACCCCTCCACTTT. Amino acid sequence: CASSLGQDNSPLHF. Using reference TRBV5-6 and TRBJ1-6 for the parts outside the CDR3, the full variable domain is DAGVTQSPTHLIKTRGQQVTLRCSPKSGHDTVSWYQQALGQGPQFIFQYYEEEERQRGNFPDRFSGHQFPNYSSELNVNALLLGDSALYLCASSLGQDNSPLHFGNGTRLTVT.

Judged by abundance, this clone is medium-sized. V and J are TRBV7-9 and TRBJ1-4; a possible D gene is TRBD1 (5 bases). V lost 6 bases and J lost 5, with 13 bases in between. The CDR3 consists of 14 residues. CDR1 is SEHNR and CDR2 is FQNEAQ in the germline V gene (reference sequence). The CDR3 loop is CASRGPGGNEKLFF. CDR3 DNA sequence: TGTGCCAGCAGGGGGCCGGGGGGGAATGAAAAACTGTTTTTT.

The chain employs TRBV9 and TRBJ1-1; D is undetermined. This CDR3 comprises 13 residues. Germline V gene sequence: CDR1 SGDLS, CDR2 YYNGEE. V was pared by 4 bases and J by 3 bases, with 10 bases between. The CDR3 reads CASSLSEYTEAFF. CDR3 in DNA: TGTGCCAGCAGCCTTTCAGAGTACACTGAAGCTTTCTTT.

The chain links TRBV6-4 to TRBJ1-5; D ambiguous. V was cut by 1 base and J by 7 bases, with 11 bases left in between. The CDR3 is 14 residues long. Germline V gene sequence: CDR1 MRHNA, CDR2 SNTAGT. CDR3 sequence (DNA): TGTGCCAGCAGTGACTATTTCGGGAGGCAGCCCCAGCATTTT. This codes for CASSDYFGRQPQHF.

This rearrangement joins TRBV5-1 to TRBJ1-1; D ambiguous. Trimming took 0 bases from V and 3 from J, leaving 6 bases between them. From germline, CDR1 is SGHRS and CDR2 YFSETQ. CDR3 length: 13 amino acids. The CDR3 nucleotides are TGCGCCAGCAGCTTGGTTGGGCACACTGAAGCTTTCTTT. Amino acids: CASSLVGHTEAFF.

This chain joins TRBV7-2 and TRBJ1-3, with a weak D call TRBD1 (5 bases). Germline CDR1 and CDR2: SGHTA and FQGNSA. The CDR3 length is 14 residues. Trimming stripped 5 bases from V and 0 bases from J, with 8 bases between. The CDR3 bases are TGTGCCAGCAGCGCCCAGGGCTCTGGAAACACCATATATTTT. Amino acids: CASSAQGSGNTIYF.

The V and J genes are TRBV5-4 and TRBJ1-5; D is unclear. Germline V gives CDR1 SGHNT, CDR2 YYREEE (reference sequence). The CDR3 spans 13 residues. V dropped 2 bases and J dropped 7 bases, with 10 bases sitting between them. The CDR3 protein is CASSFEGGQPQHF. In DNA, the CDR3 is TGTGCCAGCAGCTTTGAGGGAGGACAGCCCCAGCATTTT.

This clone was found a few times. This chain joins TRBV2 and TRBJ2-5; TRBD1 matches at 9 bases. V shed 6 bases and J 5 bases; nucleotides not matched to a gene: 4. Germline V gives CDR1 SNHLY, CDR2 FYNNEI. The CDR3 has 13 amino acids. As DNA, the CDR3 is TGTGCCAGCAGAGGGACAGGGTGGGAGACCCAGTACTTC. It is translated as CASRGTGWETQYF.

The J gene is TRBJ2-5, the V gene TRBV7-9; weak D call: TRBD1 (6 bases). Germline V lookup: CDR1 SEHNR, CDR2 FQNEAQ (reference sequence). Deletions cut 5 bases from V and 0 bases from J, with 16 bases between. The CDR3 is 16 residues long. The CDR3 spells CASSVYQGTYQETQYF. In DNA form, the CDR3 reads TGTGCCAGCAGCGTATATCAGGGGACGTACCAAGAGACCCAGTACTTC.

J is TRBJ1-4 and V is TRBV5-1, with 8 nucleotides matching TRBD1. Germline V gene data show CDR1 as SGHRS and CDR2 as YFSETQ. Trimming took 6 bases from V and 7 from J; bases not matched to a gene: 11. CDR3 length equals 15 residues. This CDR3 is CASTLVGTGLEKLFF. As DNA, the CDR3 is TGCGCCAGCACCCTTGTAGGGACAGGCCTTGAAAAACTGTTTTTT.

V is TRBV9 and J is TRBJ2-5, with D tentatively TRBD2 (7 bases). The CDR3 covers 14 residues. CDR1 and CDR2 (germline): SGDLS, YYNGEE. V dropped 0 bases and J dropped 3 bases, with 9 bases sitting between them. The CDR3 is CASSVGGGKETQYF. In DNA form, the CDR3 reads TGTGCCAGCAGCGTAGGGGGGGGCAAAGAGACCCAGTACTTC.

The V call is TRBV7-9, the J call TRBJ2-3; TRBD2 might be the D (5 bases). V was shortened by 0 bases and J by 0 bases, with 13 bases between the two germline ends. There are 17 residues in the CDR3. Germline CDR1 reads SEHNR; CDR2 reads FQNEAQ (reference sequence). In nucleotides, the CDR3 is TGTGCCAGCAGCTTAGCGGAGAGCGGCCCTAGCACAGATACGCAGTATTTT. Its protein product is CASSLAESGPSTDTQYF.

CDR3 nucleotides: TGCGCCAGCAGCCGGAACACCGGGGAGCTGTTTTTT. It encodes CASSRNTGELFF. The V and J genes are TRBV4-1 and TRBJ2-2; D remains unclear. V lost 4 bases to trimming and J lost 1 base, with 1 base between them. The CDR3 totals 12 residues. Germline loops: CDR1 MGHRA, CDR2 YSYEKL.

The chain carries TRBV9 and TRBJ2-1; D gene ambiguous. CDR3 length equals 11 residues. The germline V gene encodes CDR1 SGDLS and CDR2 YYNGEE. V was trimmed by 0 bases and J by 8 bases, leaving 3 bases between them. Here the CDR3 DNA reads TGTGCCAGCAGCGTAGAGCATGAGCAGTTCTTC. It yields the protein CASSVEHEQFF.

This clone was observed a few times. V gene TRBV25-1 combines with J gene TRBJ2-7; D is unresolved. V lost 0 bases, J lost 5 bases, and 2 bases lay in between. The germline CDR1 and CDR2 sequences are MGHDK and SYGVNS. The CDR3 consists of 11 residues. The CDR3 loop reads CASSEYNEQYF. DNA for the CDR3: TGTGCCAGCAGTGAATATAACGAGCAGTACTTC.

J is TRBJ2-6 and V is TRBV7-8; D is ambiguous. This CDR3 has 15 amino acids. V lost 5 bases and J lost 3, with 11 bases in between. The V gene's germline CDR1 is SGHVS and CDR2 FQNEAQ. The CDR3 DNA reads TGTGCCAGCAGCCGGTTTTCGGGTGGGGCCAACGTCCTGACTTTC. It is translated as CASSRFSGGANVLTF.

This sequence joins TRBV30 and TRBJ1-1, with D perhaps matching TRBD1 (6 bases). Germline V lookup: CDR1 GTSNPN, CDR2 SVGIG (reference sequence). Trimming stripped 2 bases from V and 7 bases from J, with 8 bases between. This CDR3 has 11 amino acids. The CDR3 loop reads CAWSKGVEAFF. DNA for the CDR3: TGTGCCTGGAGTAAGGGGGTTGAAGCTTTCTTT.

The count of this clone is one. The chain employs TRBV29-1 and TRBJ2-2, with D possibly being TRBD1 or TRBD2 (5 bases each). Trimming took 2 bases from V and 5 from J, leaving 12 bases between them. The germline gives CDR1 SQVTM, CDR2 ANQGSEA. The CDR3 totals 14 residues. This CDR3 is CSVEQGEVTGELFF. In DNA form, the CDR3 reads TGCAGCGTTGAACAGGGAGAGGTGACCGGGGAGCTGTTTTTT.

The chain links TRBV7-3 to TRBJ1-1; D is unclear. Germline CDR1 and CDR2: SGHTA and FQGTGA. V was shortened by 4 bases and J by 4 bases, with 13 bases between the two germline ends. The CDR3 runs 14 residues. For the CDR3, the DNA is TGTGCCAGCAGCTCTTACCCCGGTGGCACTGAAGCTTTCTTT. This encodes CASSSYPGGTEAFF.